This entry is about one T cell receptor (beta chain). Antigen: not known. In the PCR, 60 Vbeta and 13 Jbeta primers were used. Assay: immunoSEQ multiplex PCR; the TCRdb copy retains only in-frame clones and omits some. The repertoire holds 150,000 or so clones, with over 60% as singletons. The sample is drawn from a study of cytomegalovirus exposure and HLA in healthy donors. Germline values: CDR1 MDHEN, CDR2 SYDVKM. V was shortened by 2 bases and J by 6 bases, with 10 bases between the two germline ends. This CDR3 is built from 13 residues. Findings of the study overall: TCR beta V- and J-gene trimming, according to a later analysis, was linked to a missense DCLRE1C variant. A classifier reportedly called cytomegalovirus status with high sensitivity and specificity. Common viral pathogens were later found to be apparently linked to several of the most significant clusters.

Sequences were obtained from PBMCs. The clonotype originates from a woman aged 45-60 years in good health and CMV-seropositive. The chain employs TRBV28 and TRBJ1-1; the D is unclear. CDR3 sequence: CASSLRWEAEAFF. The CDR3 DNA reads as TGTGCCAGCAGTTTAAGATGGGAGGCTGAAGCTTTCTTT. The variable domain in full, completed from reference TRBV28 and TRBJ1-1, reads DVKVTQSSRYLVKRTGEKVFLECVQDMDHENMFWYRQDPGLGLRLIYFSYDVKMKEKGDIPEGYSVSREKKERFSLILESASTNQTSMYLCASSLRWEAEAFFGQGTRLTVV.